The 30 T cell receptor beta chains listed next were all sequenced from one sample in a study of metastatic and nonmetastatic thyroid tumors. Ahead of thyroid surgery, no patient had received treatment of any kind. With MiXCR, TCRdb reprocessed the PCR reads. The sample holds about 25,000 clones, 20% to 25% seen once. The specimen was adjacent normal tissue. The receptors shown here come from a female donor with papillary thyroid cancer or a benign thyroid nodule (not recorded which). Some clones in this sample may be carry-over from other donors' samples.

This clone has only a few counts. A much larger clone is a single base away; this may be a read error. The chain joins TRBV4-3 to TRBJ1-6, with 8 nucleotides matching TRBD1. The CDR3 extends over 15 amino acids. Losses at the gene ends were 3 bases for V and 7 bases for J; bases not matched to a gene: 5. Germline V gene data show CDR1 as LGHNA and CDR2 as YSLEER. The CDR3 reads CASSHGQGGNSPLHF. The DNA for the CDR3 is TGCGCCAGCAGCCATGGACAGGGAGGAAATTCACCCCTCCACTTT.

This clone showed up many times. The gene calls are TRBV7-3 and TRBJ2-2; D is unclear. CDR3 length: 12 residues. From germline, CDR1 is SGHTA and CDR2 FQGTGA. Trimming left V 2 bases short and J 6 bases short, with 4 bases between. The chain's CDR3 is CASSLGPGELFF. The CDR3 nucleotides are TGTGCCAGCAGCTTAGGTCCCGGGGAGCTGTTTTTT.

At least ten counts were recorded for this clone. This rearrangement joins TRBV4-2 to TRBJ1-2, with 9 bases identical to TRBD1. Germline assignment: CDR1 LGHNA and CDR2 YNFKEQ. Trimming took 7 bases from V and 7 from J; bases not matched to a gene: 13. The CDR3 consists of 15 residues. The CDR3: CASTPSDRGTGGYTF. In DNA, the CDR3 is TGTGCCAGCACCCCCTCGGACAGGGGAACGGGTGGCTACACCTTC.

Many counts were recorded for this clone. The chain joins TRBV29-1 to TRBJ2-2; 7 positions match TRBD1. Germline trimming cut 7 bases from V and 1 base from J; bases unmatched to any gene: 9. Per germline, CDR1 SQVTM and CDR2 ANQGSEA. The CDR3 is 15 residues long. The DNA of the CDR3 is TGCAGCGCGCGAAACAGGGACAGGAACACCGGGGAGCTGTTTTTT. It encodes CSARNRDRNTGELFF.

This clone was found many times. This chain uses TRBV20-1 with TRBJ1-2; 7 nucleotides line up with TRBD1. Looked up from germline, CDR1 is DFQATT and CDR2 is SNEGSKA (reference sequence). V shed 3 bases and J 4 bases; nucleotides not matched to a gene: 5. CDR3 length equals 13 residues. The CDR3 is CSARGAGGYGYTF. The CDR3 region has the DNA TGCAGTGCTAGGGGGGCAGGGGGCTATGGCTACACCTTC.

This clone is medium-sized. The rearrangement joins TRBV6-1 to TRBJ2-7, with D maybe TRBD2 (5 bases). Trimming stripped 5 bases from V and 3 bases from J, with 17 bases between. CDR3 size: 15 residues. The germline CDR1 and CDR2 sequences are MNHNS and SASEGT. CDR3 sequence reads: CASSQTSGLGYEQYF. DNA of the CDR3: TGTGCCAGCAGTCAGACGAGCGGTTTGGGCTACGAGCAGTACTTC.

This clone was observed a handful of times. The CDR3 protein is CASSFPRGGTEAFF. In DNA form, the CDR3 reads TGTGCCAGCAGTTTCCCACGGGGTGGCACTGAAGCTTTCTTT. The rearrangement joins TRBV12-3 or TRBV12-4 to TRBJ1-1; D is undetermined. With 3 bases removed from V and 4 bases from J, the gap between germline ends came to 12 bases. The CDR3 totals 14 residues.

The table lists this clone with many counts. This may be a read error, as it is one base from a much larger clone. The CDR3 here is CASSLVGTNAEAFF. The CDR3 DNA reads TGTGCCAGCAGTTTGGTGGGCACGAACGCTGAAGCTTTCTTT. The V call is TRBV12-3 or TRBV12-4, the J call TRBJ1-1; no definite D call. The CDR3 consists of 14 residues.

In this sample, this clone turned up a few times. The CDR3 DNA follows: TGTGCCGTCCGGTTTCGAGGCGGGGAGCTGTTTTTT. This codes for CAVRFRGGELFF. This chain joins TRBV12-3 or TRBV12-4 and TRBJ2-2; D remains ambiguous. The CDR3 runs to 12 residues. The V and J ends lost 11 bases and 7 bases respectively, with 14 bases between them.

Ten or more counts support this clone. The gene calls are TRBV9 and TRBJ2-3; 7 bases line up with TRBD2. From germline, CDR1 is SGDLS and CDR2 YYNGEE. The CDR3 consists of 15 residues. Trimming cost V 4 bases and J 4 bases; bases outside gene matches: 9. The CDR3 region is CASSPWGGGADTQYF. CDR3 nucleotides: TGTGCCAGCAGCCCCTGGGGGGGGGGGGCAGATACGCAGTATTTT. Together with reference TRBV9 and TRBJ2-3, the CDR3 gives the full variable domain: DSGVTQTPKHLITATGQRVTLRCSPRSGDLSVYWYQQSLDQGLQFLIQYYNGEERAKGNILERFSAQQFPDLHSELNLSSLELGDSALYFCASSPWGGGADTQYFGPGTRLTVL.

There are many counts of this clone. CDR3 in DNA: TGTGCCTGGAGTCTACAGGGGGGGGCCTACAATGAGCAGTTCTTC. This sequence encodes CAWSLQGGAYNEQFF. The chain combines TRBV30 with TRBJ2-1, with a weak D call TRBD1 (8 bases). CDR3 length: 15 residues. Germline V lookup: CDR1 GTSNPN, CDR2 SVGIG (reference sequence). Trimming stripped 2 bases from V and 2 bases from J, with 13 bases between.

A word on this clone: A read error may explain this, as a much larger clone is one base away. Other DNA sequences from this sample encode an identical CDR3 as well. The V call is TRBV7-7, the J call TRBJ2-5; TRBD1 agrees at 8 bases. The germline gives CDR1 SSHAT, CDR2 FNYEAQ (reference sequence). This CDR3 comprises 14 residues. The CDR3 region has the DNA TGTGCTAGCAGCTTACAGGGGGTAGGCGAGACCCAGTACTTC. Its translation: CASSLQGVGETQYF.

Note on this clone: A much larger clone is a single base away; this may be a read error. The chain recombines TRBV29-1 with TRBJ2-6; 10 bases align to TRBD1. With V trimmed by 6 bases and J by 5 bases, 10 bases remained unmatched. CDR1 SQVTM and CDR2 ANQGSEA come from the germline V gene. The CDR3 runs to 16 residues. CDR3: CSVPDRGVRWANVLTF. The CDR3 DNA reads as TGCAGCGTCCCGGACAGGGGGGTGAGGTGGGCCAACGTCCTGACTTTC.

Ten or more counts support this clone. Written as DNA, the CDR3 is TGTGCCAGCAGTTACTCCCGGGAGGGCCTGGAGACCCAGTACTTC. It specifies CASSYSREGLETQYF. This chain connects TRBV6-2 or TRBV6-3 to TRBJ2-5; 8 nucleotides line up with TRBD2. V gave up 0 bases and J gave up 5 bases; unmatched junction bases: 5. Germline CDR1 is MNHEY and CDR2 is SVGEGT. The CDR3 extends over 15 amino acids.

This clone was counted a few times. This rearrangement joins TRBV6-2 or TRBV6-3 to TRBJ2-2; D is unresolved. Germline V gene data show CDR1 as MNHEY and CDR2 as SVGEGT. The CDR3 has 15 residues. V shed 0 bases and J shed 3 bases, with 8 bases lying between them. In nucleotides, the CDR3 is TGTGCCAGCAGTTACTCTAGTGAGTACACCGGGGAGCTGTTTTTT. Translation: CASSYSSEYTGELFF.

This chain joins TRBV6-1 and TRBJ1-2, with D perhaps TRBD1 (5 bases). Trimming shortened V by 3 bases and J by 4 bases, and 15 bases separated the two germline ends. The CDR3 covers 15 residues. Germline lookup yields CDR1 MNHNS and CDR2 SASEGT. CDR3 residues: CASSETAIEAYGYTF. The DNA of the CDR3 is TGTGCCAGCAGTGAGACAGCGATTGAAGCCTATGGCTACACCTTC.

This clone appeared a few times. The rearrangement joins TRBV19 to TRBJ2-7; 8 bases fit TRBD2. The CDR3 is 15 residues long. The germline V gene has CDR1 LNHDA and CDR2 SQIVND (reference sequence). The ends lost 7 bases at V and 2 bases at J; junction bases unmatched: 10. The CDR3 DNA reads as TGTGCCAGTATCCTACTAGCGGTCATCACCTACGAGCAGTACTTC. Translating it yields CASILLAVITYEQYF.

This clone was seen repeatedly, ten times or more. Being one base from a much bigger clone, this may be a read error. Different DNA sequences within this sample yield the same CDR3. The rearrangement links TRBV12-3 or TRBV12-4 to TRBJ2-3; no definite D call. V dropped 2 bases and J dropped 6 bases, with 15 bases sitting between them. This CDR3 is built from 15 residues. This CDR3 reads CASSLSRGPADTQYF. In DNA, the CDR3 is TGTGCCAGCAGTTTAAGTAGAGGACCAGCGGATACGCAGTATTTT.

The chain has TRBV20-1 and TRBJ2-2; D ambiguous. CDR1 is DFQATT and CDR2 is SNEGSKA in the germline V gene (reference sequence). The ends were cut back, 0 bases at V and 1 base at J, with 15 bases in the middle. The CDR3 runs 17 residues. CDR3 amino acids: CSARERRPSGNTGELFF. The CDR3 coding sequence is TGCAGTGCTAGAGAAAGACGCCCCAGTGGGAACACCGGGGAGCTGTTTTTT.

This clone was seen ten or more times. The rearrangement links TRBV5-4 to TRBJ1-6; 12 bases fit TRBD1. V lost 3 bases and J lost 10; bases outside the gene matches: 2. From germline, CDR1 is SGHNT and CDR2 YYREEE (reference sequence). The CDR3 runs 14 residues. CDR3 DNA sequence: TGTGCCAGCAGCTGGGACAGGGGGCAGTCACCCCTCCACTTT. This sequence encodes CASSWDRGQSPLHF.

In this sample, this clone turned up many times. This chain uses TRBV2 with TRBJ2-7; tentative D call: TRBD2 (6 bases). The V gene lost 4 bases and the J gene lost 0 bases, with 19 bases spanning the gap. Per the germline V gene, CDR1 is SNHLY and CDR2 is FYNNEI. This CDR3 contains 17 residues. CDR3: CASSAPLGGASSYEQYF. For the CDR3, the DNA is TGTGCCAGCAGTGCCCCCCTCGGAGGGGCGAGCTCCTACGAGCAGTACTTC. Full variable domain (missing parts from reference TRBV2 and TRBJ2-7): EPEVTQTPSHQVTQMGQEVILRCVPISNHLYFYWYRQILGQKVEFLVSFYNNEISEKSEIFDDQFSVERPDGSNFTLKIRSTKLEDSAMYFCASSAPLGGASSYEQYFGPGTRLTVT.

Many counts were recorded for this clone. The CDR3 nucleotides are TGTGCCAGCAGCCGGTATCGGGGGAACACCGGGGAGCTGTTTTTT. Its translation is CASSRYRGNTGELFF. The chain carries TRBV3-1 and TRBJ2-2, with TRBD2 as a possible D gene (5 bases). Germline V gene data show CDR1 as LGHDT and CDR2 as YNNKEL (reference sequence). The CDR3 sequence is 15 residues long. V lost 4 bases to trimming and J lost 1 base, with 10 bases between them.

This clone was seen many times. V is TRBV20-1 and J is TRBJ2-5; tentative D call: TRBD2 (5 bases). V shed 4 bases and J shed 2 bases, with 11 bases lying between them. Germline CDR1 reads DFQATT; CDR2 reads SNEGSKA (reference sequence). The CDR3 runs 13 residues. CDR3 residues: CSATKGLQETQYF. The CDR3 bases are TGCAGTGCTACCAAAGGACTTCAAGAGACCCAGTACTTC.

Details on this clone: This likely comes from a read error, as the CDR3 has no conserved phenylalanine or tryptophan at its end. The chain recombines TRBV6-2 or TRBV6-3 with TRBJ2-7; 12 positions agree with TRBD1. Germline V CDR1 and CDR2: MNHEY, SVGEGT. The CDR3 totals 14 residues. CDR3 DNA sequence: TGTGTCAGCAGTTACGGGACAGGGGGCAACGAGCAGTACTCC. This codes for CVSSYGTGGNEQYS.

This clone was seen ten or more times. The chain uses TRBV9 and TRBJ1-5; D remains ambiguous. CDR1 and CDR2 (germline): SGDLS, YYNGEE. The V end was cut by 6 bases, the J end by 1 base, with 11 bases between. The CDR3 extends over 14 amino acids. The CDR3 loop is CASNEGASNQPQHF. DNA of the CDR3: TGTGCCAGCAATGAGGGAGCAAGCAATCAGCCCCAGCATTTT.

This clone was detected ten times or more. The rearrangement links TRBV28 to TRBJ2-3; D is perhaps TRBD2 (6 bases). The V and J ends lost 6 bases and 2 bases respectively, with 15 bases between them. This CDR3 has 15 residues. Germline values: CDR1 MDHEN, CDR2 SYDVKM. The CDR3 sequence: CASRGRSSNTDTQYF. CDR3 nucleotide sequence: TGTGCCAGCAGGGGGAGGTCTAGCAACACAGATACGCAGTATTTT.

In this sample, this clone turned up many times. V usage is TRBV5-1 and J usage is TRBJ2-4, with 12 nucleotides matching TRBD2. After removal of 6 bases from V and 2 bases from J, the junction contained 6 bases not matched to a gene. Germline V gene sequence: CDR1 SGHRS, CDR2 YFSETQ. The CDR3 loop spans 16 amino acids. The CDR3 DNA is TGCGCCAGCAACGTCCTAGCGGGAGGGCCCAAAAACATTCAGTACTTC. It yields the protein CASNVLAGGPKNIQYF.

In this sample, this clone is medium-sized. The chain recombines TRBV27 with TRBJ2-7, with D perhaps matching TRBD2 (6 bases). This CDR3 has 16 amino acids. The V end lost 0 bases, the J end lost 4 bases, and 16 bases lay between the germline ends. Germline lookup yields CDR1 MNHEY and CDR2 SMNVEV (reference sequence). This chain's CDR3 is CASSLSLRGGNYEQYF. The CDR3 DNA reads as TGTGCCAGCAGTTTATCGTTACGGGGCGGGAATTACGAGCAGTACTTC.

This clone has at least ten counts. The chain uses TRBV14 and TRBJ2-6, with D unresolved. Germline assignment: CDR1 SGHDN and CDR2 FVKESK. The CDR3 is made up of 19 amino acids. Trimming removed 0 bases at V and 2 bases at J, with 17 bases between. CDR3 in amino acids: CASSQDPTQSIAGANVLTF. CDR3 in DNA: TGTGCCAGCAGCCAAGATCCCACTCAGTCGATAGCTGGGGCCAACGTCCTGACTTTC.

There are a few counts of this clone. The CDR3, as DNA: TGTGCCAGGCGGGAGAGGGGCTACAATGAGCAGTTCTTC. Its translation is CARRERGYNEQFF. The chain is built from TRBV2 and TRBJ2-1; 7 bases align to TRBD2. Germline V gives CDR1 SNHLY, CDR2 FYNNEI. The CDR3 runs 13 residues. Losses at the gene ends were 9 bases for V and 3 bases for J; bases not matched to a gene: 5.